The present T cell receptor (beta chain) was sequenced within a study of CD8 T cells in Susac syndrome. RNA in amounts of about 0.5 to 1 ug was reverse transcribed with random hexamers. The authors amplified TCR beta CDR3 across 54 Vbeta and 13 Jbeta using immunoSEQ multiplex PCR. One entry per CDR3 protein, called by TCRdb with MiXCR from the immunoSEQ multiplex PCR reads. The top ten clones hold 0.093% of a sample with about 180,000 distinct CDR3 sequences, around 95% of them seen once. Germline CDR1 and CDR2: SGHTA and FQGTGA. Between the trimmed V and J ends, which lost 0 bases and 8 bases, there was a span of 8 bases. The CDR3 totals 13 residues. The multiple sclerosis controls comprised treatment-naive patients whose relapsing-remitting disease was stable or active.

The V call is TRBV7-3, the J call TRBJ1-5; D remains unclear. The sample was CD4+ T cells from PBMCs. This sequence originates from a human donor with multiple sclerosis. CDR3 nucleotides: TGTGCCAGCAGCTTAACGCCTAATGAGCCCCAGCATTTT. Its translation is CASSLTPNEPQHF.